This T cell receptor beta chain is from a study of T-cell reconstitution after alpha-beta-depleted transplantation in children. Regarding the study as a whole: A year post-transplant, T-cell counts and diversity derived mostly from newly produced T cells. It was surviving recipient T cells and thymic progenitors that gave some patients high TCRbeta diversity at day 60.

The CDR3 is 13 residues long. The germline gives CDR1 DFQATT, CDR2 SNEGSKA (reference sequence). V lost 1 base and J lost 3, with 9 bases in between. This clonotype was observed many times. The antigen is undetermined. Unique molecular identifiers were used in preparing the TCRbeta library. MiXCR, run by TCRdb on the PCR reads, gives a single entry per CDR3 protein. The table includes about 230,000 distinct CDR3 sequences, 11% detected once. Sequenced here: PBMCs, sampled before TCRalphabeta/CD19-depleted stem cell transplant. The sequence derives from a child in the first two years of life with acute myeloid leukemia, due to receive a stem cell transplant. The gene calls are TRBV20-1 and TRBJ1-2; tentative D call: TRBD1 (5 bases). The CDR3 DNA reads TGCAGTGCTAGAGCCAGGGAGGACTATGGCTACACCTTC. The encoded protein is CSARAREDYGYTF.